Presented here are 10 T cell receptor beta chains from one specimen sequenced in a study of OX40 agonist ivuxolimab in advanced cancers. TCRdb's copy holds only in-frame clones and misses some; the assay was immunoSEQ multiplex PCR. The sample holds 16,000 or so clones, around nine tenths seen once. The source material was CD4+ or CD8+ T cells sorted from blood, sampled in a trial of the OX40 agonist ivuxolimab. These TCRs come from an adult with an advanced solid tumor such as melanoma, head and neck, liver or kidney cancer.

The table lists this clone with a count of one. The chain uses TRBV15 and TRBJ1-6; 7 bases line up with TRBD1. Germline V gives CDR1 LNHNV, CDR2 YYDKDF (reference sequence). The CDR3 covers 15 residues. V was pared by 5 bases and J by 7 bases, with 8 bases of the junction left unmatched. The CDR3 reads CATSGRQGGNSPLHF. CDR3 nucleotide sequence: TGTGCCACCAGCGGAAGACAGGGCGGCAATTCACCCCTCCACTTT.

The chain joins TRBV2 to TRBJ1-3, with D maybe TRBD1 (5 bases). CDR3 size: 15 residues. The germline gives CDR1 SNHLY, CDR2 FYNNEI. The V end was cut by 6 bases, the J end by 2 bases, with 14 bases between. This CDR3 is CASRVSQGAGNTIYF. In nucleotides, the CDR3 is TGTGCCAGCAGGGTCAGCCAGGGAGCTGGAAACACCATATATTTT.

This chain uses TRBV7-3 with TRBJ2-1; 11 nucleotides match TRBD2. The CDR3 length is 15 residues. Germline loops: CDR1 SGHTA, CDR2 FQGTGA. J was trimmed by 7 bases and V by 5 bases; bases with no gene match: 7. CDR3 in amino acids: CASSLLAGGGNEQFF. CDR3 nucleotides: TGTGCCAGCAGCCTATTAGCGGGAGGGGGAAATGAGCAGTTCTTC.

There are a few counts of this clone. The chain is built from TRBV10-3 and TRBJ2-7; weak D call: TRBD1 (5 bases). Trimming left V 3 bases short and J 3 bases short, with 6 bases between. Looked up from germline, CDR1 is ENHRY and CDR2 is SYGVKD. This CDR3 spans 12 amino acids. Written as DNA, the CDR3 is TGTGCCATCAGTGATCAGGGCTACGAGCAGTACTTC. It yields the protein CAISDQGYEQYF.

This clone has only one observation. V usage is TRBV19 and J usage is TRBJ2-7; 8 bases fit TRBD1. The CDR3 runs 13 residues. V shed 10 bases, J shed 3 bases, and the junction held 8 bases outside the gene matches. Germline CDR1 is LNHDA and CDR2 is SQIVND (reference sequence). The CDR3 spells CATKDRAFYEQYF. The CDR3 bases are TGTGCCACGAAGGACAGGGCCTTCTACGAGCAGTACTTC.

This clone is a singleton in its sample. This sequence joins TRBV18 and TRBJ2-7; D could derive from TRBD1 or TRBD2 (5 bases each). Trimming cost V 2 bases and J 4 bases, with 12 bases left between them. The CDR3 loop spans 14 amino acids. Germline V gene sequence: CDR1 KGHSH, CDR2 LQKENI. CDR3 DNA: TGTGCCAGCTCACCAGGGGGAAAACTTTACGAGCAGTACTTC. It codes for CASSPGGKLYEQYF.

The genes are TRBV2 and TRBJ2-2, with a possible D match to TRBD1 (6 bases). Looked up from germline, CDR1 is SNHLY and CDR2 is FYNNEI. V lost 5 bases, J lost 4 bases, and 11 bases lay in between. CDR3 size: 14 residues. For the CDR3, the DNA is TGTGCCAGCAGTTACCGGGACACCACCGGGGAGCTGTTTTTT. Translating gives CASSYRDTTGELFF.

The V and J genes are TRBV25-1 and TRBJ2-3; TRBD2 agrees at 9 bases. The length of the CDR3 is 16 residues. CDR1 and CDR2 (germline): MGHDK, SYGVNS. V gave up 3 bases and J gave up 0 bases; unmatched junction bases: 4. CDR3 sequence: CASSELTSGSTDTQYF. The CDR3 nucleotides read TGTGCCAGCAGTGAGCTGACTAGCGGTAGCACAGATACGCAGTATTTT.

This chain uses TRBV11-2 with TRBJ2-1, with TRBD2 as a possible D gene (6 bases). Trimming left V 3 bases short and J 7 bases short, with 13 bases between. The CDR3 consists of 14 residues. Per germline, CDR1 SGHAT and CDR2 FQNNGV. The CDR3 reads CASSFALGGNEQFF. Written as DNA, the CDR3 is TGTGCCAGCAGCTTCGCCCTTGGAGGGAATGAGCAGTTCTTC.

The chain uses TRBV27 and TRBJ1-2; 10 nucleotides line up with TRBD1. This CDR3 contains 13 residues. CDR1 is MNHEY and CDR2 is SMNVEV in the germline V gene (reference sequence). V dropped 1 base and J dropped 7; count of bases not matched to a gene: 0. The CDR3: CASSLWDRGGYTF. The CDR3 DNA follows: TGTGCCAGCAGTTTATGGGACAGGGGTGGCTACACCTTC.